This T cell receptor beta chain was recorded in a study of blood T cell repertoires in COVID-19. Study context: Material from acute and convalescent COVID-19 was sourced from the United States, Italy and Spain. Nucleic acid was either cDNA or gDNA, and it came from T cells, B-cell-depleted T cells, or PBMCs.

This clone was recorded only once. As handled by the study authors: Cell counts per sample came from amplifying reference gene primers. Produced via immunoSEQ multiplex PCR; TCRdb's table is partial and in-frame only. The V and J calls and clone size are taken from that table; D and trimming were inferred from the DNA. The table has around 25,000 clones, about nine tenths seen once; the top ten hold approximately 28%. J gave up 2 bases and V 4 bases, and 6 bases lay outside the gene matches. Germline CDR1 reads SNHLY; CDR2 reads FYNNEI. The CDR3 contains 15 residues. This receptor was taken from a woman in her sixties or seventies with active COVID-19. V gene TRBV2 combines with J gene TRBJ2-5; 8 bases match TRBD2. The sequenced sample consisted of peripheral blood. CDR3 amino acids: CASSGIAGTQETQYF. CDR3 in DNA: TGTGCCAGCAGTGGCATAGCGGGGACGCAAGAGACCCAGTACTTC.